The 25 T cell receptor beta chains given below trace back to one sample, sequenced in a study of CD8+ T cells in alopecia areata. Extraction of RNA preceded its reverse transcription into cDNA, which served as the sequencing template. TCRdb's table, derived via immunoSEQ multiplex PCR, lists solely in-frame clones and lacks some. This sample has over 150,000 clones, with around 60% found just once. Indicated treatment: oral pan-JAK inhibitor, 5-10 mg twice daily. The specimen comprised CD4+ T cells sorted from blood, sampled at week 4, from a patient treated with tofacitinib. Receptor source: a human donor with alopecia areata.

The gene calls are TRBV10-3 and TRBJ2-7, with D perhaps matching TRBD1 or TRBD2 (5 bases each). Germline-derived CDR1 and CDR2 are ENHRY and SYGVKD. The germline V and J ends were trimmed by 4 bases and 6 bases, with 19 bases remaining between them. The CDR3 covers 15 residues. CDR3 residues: CAISAQGRAEGEQYF. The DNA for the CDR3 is TGTGCCATCAGTGCCCAGGGTAGGGCCGAGGGCGAGCAGTACTTC.

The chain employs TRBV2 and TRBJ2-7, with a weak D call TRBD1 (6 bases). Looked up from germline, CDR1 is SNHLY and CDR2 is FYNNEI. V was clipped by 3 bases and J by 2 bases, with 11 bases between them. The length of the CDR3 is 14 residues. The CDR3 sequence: CASSEGTSPYEQYF. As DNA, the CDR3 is TGTGCCAGCAGTGAGGGGACATCACCCTACGAGCAGTACTTC.

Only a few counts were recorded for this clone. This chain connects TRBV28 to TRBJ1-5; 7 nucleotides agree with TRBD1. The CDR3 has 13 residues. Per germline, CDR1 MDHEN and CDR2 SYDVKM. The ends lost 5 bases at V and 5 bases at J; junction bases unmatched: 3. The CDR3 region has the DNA TGTGCCAGCAGTGACAGGGCCCATCAGCCCCAGCATTTT. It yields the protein CASSDRAHQPQHF.

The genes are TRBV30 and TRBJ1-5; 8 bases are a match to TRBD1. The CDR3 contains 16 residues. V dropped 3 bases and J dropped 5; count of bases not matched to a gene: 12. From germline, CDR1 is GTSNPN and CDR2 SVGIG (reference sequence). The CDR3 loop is CAWRANPGGEHQPQHF. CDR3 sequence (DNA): TGTGCCTGGAGGGCTAATCCAGGGGGCGAACATCAGCCCCAGCATTTT. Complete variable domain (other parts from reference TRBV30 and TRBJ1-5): SQTIHQWPATLVQPVGSPLSLECTVEGTSNPNLYWYRQAAGRGLQLLFYSVGIGQISSEVPQNLSASRPQDRQFILSSKKLLLSDSGFYLCAWRANPGGEHQPQHFGDGTRLSIL.

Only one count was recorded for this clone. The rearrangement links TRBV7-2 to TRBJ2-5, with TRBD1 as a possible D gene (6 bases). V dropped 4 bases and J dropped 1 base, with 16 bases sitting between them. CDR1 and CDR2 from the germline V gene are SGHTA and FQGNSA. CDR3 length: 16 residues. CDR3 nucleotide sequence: TGTGCCAGCAGCTCCCAGCCGGGACAACGCCAAGAGACCCAGTACTTC. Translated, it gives CASSSQPGQRQETQYF.

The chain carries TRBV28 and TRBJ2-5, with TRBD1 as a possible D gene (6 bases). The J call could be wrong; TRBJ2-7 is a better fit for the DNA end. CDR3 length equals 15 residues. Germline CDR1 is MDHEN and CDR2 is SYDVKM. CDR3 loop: CASSLYPGTSYEQYF. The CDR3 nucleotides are TGTGCCAGCAGTTTATATCCCGGGACATCCTACGAGCAGTACTTC.

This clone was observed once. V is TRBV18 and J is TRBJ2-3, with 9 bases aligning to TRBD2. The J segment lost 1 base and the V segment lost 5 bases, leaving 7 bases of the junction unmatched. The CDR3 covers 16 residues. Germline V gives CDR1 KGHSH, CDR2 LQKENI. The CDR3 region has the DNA TGTGCCAGCTCAGCCTCTAGCGGGGTGGGCACAGATACGCAGTATTTT. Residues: CASSASSGVGTDTQYF.

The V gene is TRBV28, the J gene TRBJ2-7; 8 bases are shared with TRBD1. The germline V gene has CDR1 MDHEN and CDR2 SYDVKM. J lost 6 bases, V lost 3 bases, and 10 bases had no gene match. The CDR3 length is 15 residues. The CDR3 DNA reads TGTGCCAGCAGTTTGAGAAGGACAGGGCCCCCCGAGCAGTACTTC. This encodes CASSLRRTGPPEQYF.

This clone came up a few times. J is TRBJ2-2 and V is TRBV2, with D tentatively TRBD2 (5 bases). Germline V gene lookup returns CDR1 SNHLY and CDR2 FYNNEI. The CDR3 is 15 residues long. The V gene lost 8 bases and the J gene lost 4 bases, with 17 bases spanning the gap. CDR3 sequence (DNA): TGTGCCAGCCACTTAGCAACGGGGAGCACCGGGGAGCTGTTTTTT. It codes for CASHLATGSTGELFF.

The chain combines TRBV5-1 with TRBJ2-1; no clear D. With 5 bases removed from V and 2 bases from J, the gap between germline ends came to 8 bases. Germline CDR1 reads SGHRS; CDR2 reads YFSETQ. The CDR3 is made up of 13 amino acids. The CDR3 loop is CASSWLPYNEQFF. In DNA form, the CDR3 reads TGCGCCAGCAGTTGGCTGCCCTACAATGAGCAGTTCTTC.

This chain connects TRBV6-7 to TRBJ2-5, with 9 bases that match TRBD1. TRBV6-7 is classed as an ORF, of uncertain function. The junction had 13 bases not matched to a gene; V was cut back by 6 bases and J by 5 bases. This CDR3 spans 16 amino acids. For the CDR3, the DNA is TGTGCCAGCAGCGGCCTCCGGGACAGGGAATCGGAGACCCAGTACTTC. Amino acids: CASSGLRDRESETQYF.

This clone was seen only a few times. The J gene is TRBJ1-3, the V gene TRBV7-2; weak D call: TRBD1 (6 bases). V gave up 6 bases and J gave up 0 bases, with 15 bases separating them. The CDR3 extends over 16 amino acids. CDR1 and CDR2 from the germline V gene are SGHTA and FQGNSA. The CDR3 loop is CASSQTAGHSGNTIYF. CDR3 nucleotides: TGTGCCAGCAGTCAAACGGCGGGACACTCTGGAAACACCATATATTTT.

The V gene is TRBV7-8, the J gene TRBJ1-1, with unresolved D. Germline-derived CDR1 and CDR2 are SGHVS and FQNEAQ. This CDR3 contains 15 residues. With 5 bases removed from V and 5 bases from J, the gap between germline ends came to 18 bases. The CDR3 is CASSGLRGKRTEAFF. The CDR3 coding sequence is TGTGCCAGCAGCGGCCTCCGGGGAAAGCGGACTGAAGCTTTCTTT. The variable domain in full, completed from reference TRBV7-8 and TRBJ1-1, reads GAGVSQSPRYKVAKRGQDVALRCDPISGHVSLFWYQQALGQGPEFLTYFQNEAQLDKSGLPSDRFFAERPEGSVSTLKIQRTQQEDSAVYLCASSGLRGKRTEAFFGQGTRLTVV.

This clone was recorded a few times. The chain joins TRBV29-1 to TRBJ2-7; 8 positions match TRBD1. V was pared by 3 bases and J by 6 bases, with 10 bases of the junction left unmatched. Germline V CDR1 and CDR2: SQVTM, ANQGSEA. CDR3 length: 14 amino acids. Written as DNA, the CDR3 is TGCAGCGTTGATACCGGACAGGGTTGGGGCGAGCAGTACTTC. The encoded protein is CSVDTGQGWGEQYF.

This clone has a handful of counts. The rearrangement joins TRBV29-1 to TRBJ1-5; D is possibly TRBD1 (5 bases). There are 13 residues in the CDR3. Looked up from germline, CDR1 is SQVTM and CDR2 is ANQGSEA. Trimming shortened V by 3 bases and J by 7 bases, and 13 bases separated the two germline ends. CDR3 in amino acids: CSVDAGLGQPQHF. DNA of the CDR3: TGCAGCGTTGATGCAGGGTTAGGCCAGCCCCAGCATTTT.

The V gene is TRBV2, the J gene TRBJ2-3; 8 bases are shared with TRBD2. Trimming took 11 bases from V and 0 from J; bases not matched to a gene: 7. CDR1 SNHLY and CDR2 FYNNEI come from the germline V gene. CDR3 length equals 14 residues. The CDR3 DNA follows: TGTGCCGGGCGTAGCGGGGTTAGCACAGATACGCAGTATTTT. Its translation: CAGRSGVSTDTQYF. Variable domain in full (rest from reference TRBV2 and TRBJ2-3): EPEVTQTPSHQVTQMGQEVILRCVPISNHLYFYWYRQILGQKVEFLVSFYNNEISEKSEIFDDQFSVERPDGSNFTLKIRSTKLEDSAMYFCAGRSGVSTDTQYFGPGTRLTVL.

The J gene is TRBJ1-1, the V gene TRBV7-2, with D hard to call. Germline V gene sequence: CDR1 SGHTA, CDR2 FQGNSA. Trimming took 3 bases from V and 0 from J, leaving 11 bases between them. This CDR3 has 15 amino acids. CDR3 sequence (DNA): TGTGCCAGCAGCTTGGGCCGCGTCATGAACACTGAAGCTTTCTTT. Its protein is CASSLGRVMNTEAFF.

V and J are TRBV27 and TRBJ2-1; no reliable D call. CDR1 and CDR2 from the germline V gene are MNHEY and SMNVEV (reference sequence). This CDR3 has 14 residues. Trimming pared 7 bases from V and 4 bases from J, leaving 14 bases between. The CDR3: CASTPRSPYNEQFF. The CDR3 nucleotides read TGTGCCAGCACACCCAGATCCCCATACAATGAGCAGTTCTTC.

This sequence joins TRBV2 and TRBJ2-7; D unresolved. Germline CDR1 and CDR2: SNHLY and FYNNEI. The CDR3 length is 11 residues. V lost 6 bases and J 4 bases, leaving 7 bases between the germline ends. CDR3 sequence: CASRETYEQYF. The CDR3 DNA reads TGTGCCAGCAGGGAGACTTACGAGCAGTACTTC.

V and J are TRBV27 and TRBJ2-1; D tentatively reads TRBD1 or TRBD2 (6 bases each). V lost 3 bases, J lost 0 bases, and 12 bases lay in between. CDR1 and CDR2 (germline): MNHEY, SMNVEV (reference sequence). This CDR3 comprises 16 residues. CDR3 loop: CASSFSKGGSYNEQFF. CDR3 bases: TGTGCCAGCAGTTTTTCCAAGGGGGGCTCCTACAATGAGCAGTTCTTC.

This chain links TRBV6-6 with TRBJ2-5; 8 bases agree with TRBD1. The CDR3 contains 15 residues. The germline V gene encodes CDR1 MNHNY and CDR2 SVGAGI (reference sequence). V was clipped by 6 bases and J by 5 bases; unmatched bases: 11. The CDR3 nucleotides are TGTGCCAGCAGGCCGCCCGGACAGGGATTGGAGACCCAGTACTTC. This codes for CASRPPGQGLETQYF.

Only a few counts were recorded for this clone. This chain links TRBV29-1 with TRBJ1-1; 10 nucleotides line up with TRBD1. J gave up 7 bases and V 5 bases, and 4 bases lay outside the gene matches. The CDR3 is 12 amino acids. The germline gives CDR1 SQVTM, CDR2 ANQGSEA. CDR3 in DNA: TGCAGCGTTACCGGGACAGGGGATGAAGCTTTCTTT. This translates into CSVTGTGDEAFF.

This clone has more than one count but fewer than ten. The CDR3 DNA reads TGCAGCGTTGTGGGTGAGGAGCAGTACTTC. Amino acid sequence: CSVVGEEQYF. This rearrangement joins TRBV29-1 to TRBJ2-7, with D unresolved. Between the trimmed V and J ends, which lost 4 bases and 7 bases, there was a span of 8 bases. Per the germline V gene, CDR1 is SQVTM and CDR2 is ANQGSEA. The CDR3 runs 10 residues.

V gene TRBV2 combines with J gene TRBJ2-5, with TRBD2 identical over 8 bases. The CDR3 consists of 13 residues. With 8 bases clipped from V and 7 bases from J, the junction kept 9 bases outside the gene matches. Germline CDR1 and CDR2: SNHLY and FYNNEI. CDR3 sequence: CASGSGGPTTQYF. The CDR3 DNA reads TGTGCCAGCGGGAGCGGGGGCCCGACGACCCAGTACTTC.

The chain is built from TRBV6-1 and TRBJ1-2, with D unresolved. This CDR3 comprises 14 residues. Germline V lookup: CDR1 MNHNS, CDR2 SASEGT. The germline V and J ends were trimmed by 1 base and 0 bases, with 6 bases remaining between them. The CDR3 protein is CASSEVRANYGYTF. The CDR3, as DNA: TGTGCCAGCAGTGAAGTAAGGGCTAACTATGGCTACACCTTC.